A single sample gave rise to the 27 T cell receptor beta chains below, sequenced in a study of OX40 agonist ivuxolimab in advanced cancers. The library relied on the immunoSEQ multiplex PCR assay. Drawn from immuneACCESS, this table holds only the in-frame rearrangements with V and J called that TCRdb kept. Clones are partly lost; checked studies trace under half to an unresolved V gene and leave the rest unexplained. Recorded for this sample are approximately 53,000 clones; approximately 92% of them occurred a single time. The top ten hold approximately 23% of the sample. Sequenced material: CD4+ or CD8+ T cells sorted from blood, taken in a trial of the OX40 agonist ivuxolimab. The receptors stem from an adult with an advanced solid tumor such as melanoma, head and neck, liver or kidney cancer.

V usage is TRBV19 and J usage is TRBJ2-3; possibly TRBD1 or TRBD2 for D (5 bases each). The CDR3 runs 17 residues. Looked up from germline, CDR1 is LNHDA and CDR2 is SQIVND (reference sequence). Trimming shortened V by 5 bases and J by 1 base, and 19 bases separated the two germline ends. CDR3 protein: CASSSWPQMGGTDTQYF. The CDR3 nucleotides read TGTGCCAGTAGTTCGTGGCCCCAAATGGGGGGCACAGATACGCAGTATTTT.

As regards this clone: The junction departs from the called germline gene at one end, perhaps through a read error. The chain links TRBV7-2 to TRBJ2-5; D might be TRBD2 (5 bases). The CDR3 is 11 residues long. In germline, CDR1 is SGHTA, CDR2 FQGNSA. The CDR3 sequence: CASSLESGPNF. In nucleotides, the CDR3 is TGTGCCAGCAGCTTAGAGAGCGGCCCCAACTTC.

This chain connects TRBV29-1 to TRBJ2-7, with a weak D call TRBD1 (6 bases). The CDR3 covers 12 residues. Germline V lookup: CDR1 SQVTM, CDR2 ANQGSEA. Trimming stripped 3 bases from V and 2 bases from J, with 8 bases between. The CDR3 loop reads CSVEWGPYEQYF. In DNA form, the CDR3 reads TGCAGCGTTGAGTGGGGGCCCTACGAGCAGTACTTC.

The CDR3 nucleotides are TGTGCCATCAGTGATGCTTGGTCAGCGGGAAGGCCGGAAGAGACCCAGTACTTC. It yields the protein CAISDAWSAGRPEETQYF. The chain combines TRBV10-3 with TRBJ2-5, with 7 bases aligning to TRBD2. Germline values: CDR1 ENHRY, CDR2 SYGVKD. The junction had 16 bases not matched to a gene; V was cut back by 3 bases and J by 3 bases. The CDR3 has 18 amino acids.

The V call is TRBV7-9, the J call TRBJ1-1; D might be TRBD1 (5 bases). Trimming stripped 5 bases from V and 4 bases from J, with 17 bases between. Per germline, CDR1 SEHNR and CDR2 FQNEAQ (reference sequence). This CDR3 is 15 amino acids long. Here the CDR3 DNA reads TGTGCCAGCAGCGTCCAGTCGGGGGTGGGCACTGAAGCTTTCTTT. It codes for CASSVQSGVGTEAFF.

This sequence joins TRBV9 and TRBJ2-6; D unclear. The CDR3 is 12 residues long. Germline V lookup: CDR1 SGDLS, CDR2 YYNGEE. Trimming stripped 3 bases from V and 8 bases from J, with 6 bases between. The chain's CDR3 is CASSGVTNVLTF. DNA for the CDR3: TGTGCCAGCAGCGGTGTGACCAACGTCCTGACTTTC.

This clone was detected a few times. V and J are TRBV12-5 and TRBJ1-5; D call uncertain. The CDR3 covers 13 residues. With 3 bases removed from V and 0 bases from J, the gap between germline ends came to 3 bases. The germline CDR1 and CDR2 sequences are LGHNT and FRNRAP. The CDR3 protein is CASGFNSNQPQHF. As DNA, the CDR3 is TGTGCTAGTGGTTTTAATAGCAATCAGCCCCAGCATTTT.

The V and J genes are TRBV6-6 and TRBJ2-7; D might be TRBD1 (6 bases). The V end lost 7 bases, the J end lost 1 base, and 14 bases lay between the germline ends. CDR1 and CDR2 from the germline V gene are MNHNY and SVGAGI (reference sequence). The CDR3 length is 14 residues. CDR3 bases: TGTGCCAGCACCCAGGGGCGGGCTTCCTACGAGCAGTACTTC. It is translated as CASTQGRASYEQYF.

This chain connects TRBV27 to TRBJ2-7, with D tentatively TRBD2 (6 bases). Germline V gives CDR1 MNHEY, CDR2 SMNVEV (reference sequence). Trimming stripped 5 bases from V and 0 bases from J, with 14 bases between. The CDR3 totals 15 residues. The CDR3 reads CASSRGLSDSYEQYF. The CDR3 nucleotides read TGTGCCAGCAGTCGGGGACTTTCAGACTCCTACGAGCAGTACTTC.

The chain combines TRBV7-9 with TRBJ2-7; possibly TRBD2 for D (7 bases). Trimming took off 5 bases at V and 10 bases at J, with 21 bases between the two ends. Per germline, CDR1 SEHNR and CDR2 FQNEAQ (reference sequence). The CDR3 consists of 14 residues. The CDR3 DNA is TGTGCCAGCAGCGGGGGGGGACAAATCCTGTCCCAGTACTTC. The encoded protein is CASSGGGQILSQYF. Using reference TRBV7-9 and TRBJ2-7 for the parts outside the CDR3, the full variable domain is DTGVSQNPRHKITKRGQNVTFRCDPISEHNRLYWYRQTLGQGPEFLTYFQNEAQLEKSRLLSDRFSAERPKGSFSTLEIQRTEQGDSAMYLCASSGGGQILSQYFGPGTRLTVT.

This rearrangement joins TRBV9 to TRBJ2-7; D is perhaps TRBD2 (6 bases). The V end was cut by 3 bases, the J end by 1 base, with 14 bases between. The CDR3 contains 15 residues. Germline V gene sequence: CDR1 SGDLS, CDR2 YYNGEE. The CDR3 reads CASSGGDGPSYEQYF. CDR3 DNA sequence: TGTGCCAGCAGCGGCGGGGACGGACCGTCCTACGAGCAGTACTTC.

The J gene is TRBJ2-3, the V gene TRBV19, with 10 positions matching TRBD1. Trimming took 6 bases from V and 5 from J; bases not matched to a gene: 11. The V gene's germline CDR1 is LNHDA and CDR2 SQIVND (reference sequence). This CDR3 region has 16 residues. The CDR3 region is CASSPGWTGGIDTQYF. DNA for the CDR3: TGTGCCAGTAGCCCCGGTTGGACAGGGGGTATAGATACGCAGTATTTT.

This rearrangement joins TRBV4-3 to TRBJ2-2, with a possible D match to TRBD1 (6 bases). The CDR3 loop spans 17 amino acids. The germline V gene encodes CDR1 LGHNA and CDR2 YSLEER. Between the trimmed V and J ends, which lost 0 bases and 5 bases, there was a span of 16 bases. The CDR3 sequence: CASSQDQAGATTGELFF. CDR3 nucleotide sequence: TGCGCCAGCAGCCAAGATCAGGCAGGGGCTACAACCGGGGAGCTGTTTTTT.

This chain connects TRBV5-5 to TRBJ2-7; possibly TRBD1 for D (6 bases). V lost 4 bases and J 1 base, leaving 24 bases between the germline ends. Germline lookup yields CDR1 SGHKS and CDR2 YYEKEE (reference sequence). The CDR3 is 18 amino acids. CDR3 loop: CASSPAAPGQPFSYEQYF. CDR3 coding DNA: TGTGCCAGCAGCCCCGCGGCCCCTGGACAGCCCTTTTCCTACGAGCAGTACTTC. Combining the CDR3 with reference TRBV5-5 and TRBJ2-7 gives the whole variable domain DAGVTQSPTHLIKTRGQQVTLRCSPISGHKSVSWYQQVLGQGPQFIFQYYEKEERGRGNFPDRFSARQFPNYSSELNVNALLLGDSALYLCASSPAAPGQPFSYEQYFGPGTRLTVT.

V is TRBV6-6 and J is TRBJ1-1, with D tentatively TRBD1 (5 bases). There are 15 residues in the CDR3. The V end was cut by 5 bases, the J end by 5 bases, with 18 bases between. Per the germline V gene, CDR1 is MNHNY and CDR2 is SVGAGI (reference sequence). The CDR3 region is CASSLPGTSGTEAFF. The DNA of the CDR3 is TGTGCCAGCAGTCTCCCCGGGACCTCCGGGACTGAAGCTTTCTTT.

The chain links TRBV2 to TRBJ1-2; TRBD1 is a possible D gene (5 bases). Germline CDR1 and CDR2: SNHLY and FYNNEI. CDR3 length: 15 residues. V was clipped by 2 bases and J by 0 bases, with 10 bases between them. This chain's CDR3 is CASSEWGGSNYGYTF. The CDR3 coding sequence is TGTGCCAGCAGTGAATGGGGGGGTTCTAACTATGGCTACACCTTC.

This clone showed up just once. Compared with germline, one end of the junction differs, possibly owing to a read error. This chain uses TRBV7-9 with TRBJ2-3, with no clear D. The CDR3 contains 12 residues. Germline CDR1 SEHNR, CDR2 FQNEAQ (reference sequence). The CDR3 bases are TGTGCCGGCAGCACGGGCGCAGATACGCAGTATTTT. This gives the protein CAGSTGADTQYF.

This chain links TRBV28 with TRBJ2-7; D might be TRBD2 (5 bases). The CDR3 consists of 14 residues. Trimming left V 3 bases short and J 2 bases short, with 11 bases between. The germline CDR1 and CDR2 sequences are MDHEN and SYDVKM. The CDR3 region has the DNA TGTGCCAGCAGTTTCTCGAGCGGAACCTACGAGCAGTACTTC. Protein: CASSFSSGTYEQYF.

The sample holds one count of this clone. V is TRBV7-9 and J is TRBJ2-7, with unresolved D. The CDR3 sequence is 12 residues long. V dropped 2 bases and J dropped 3 bases, with 5 bases sitting between them. The germline V gene has CDR1 SEHNR and CDR2 FQNEAQ (reference sequence). CDR3 sequence reads: CASSLLGYEQYF. The CDR3 region has the DNA TGTGCCAGCAGCTTACTGGGCTACGAGCAGTACTTC.

This rearrangement joins TRBV21-1 to TRBJ2-3; TRBD1 was called by the table and not checked on the DNA. TRBV21-1 is a pseudogene segment. The CDR3 length is 15 residues. Here the CDR3 DNA reads TGTGCCAGCAGAAATGCTACAGTCATGCAAGATACGCAGTATTTT. Encoded protein: CASRNATVMQDTQYF.

This clone was seen a single time. The V gene is TRBV28, the J gene TRBJ1-5; TRBD1 is a possible D gene (5 bases). The length of the CDR3 is 14 residues. Germline V CDR1 and CDR2: MDHEN, SYDVKM. The V and J ends lost 8 bases and 1 base respectively, with 12 bases between them. The CDR3 nucleotides read TGTGCCAGCCTCCGGGGGGAGAGCAATCAGCCCCAGCATTTT. It yields the protein CASLRGESNQPQHF. The full variable domain, in which reference TRBV28 and TRBJ1-5 provide the parts outside the CDR3, is DVKVTQSSRYLVKRTGEKVFLECVQDMDHENMFWYRQDPGLGLRLIYFSYDVKMKEKGDIPEGYSVSREKKERFSLILESASTNQTSMYLCASLRGESNQPQHFGDGTRLSIL.

The genes are TRBV14 and TRBJ2-3; 9 bases agree with TRBD1. This CDR3 is 18 amino acids long. The junction had 14 bases not matched to a gene; V was cut back by 2 bases and J by 5 bases. Looked up from germline, CDR1 is SGHDN and CDR2 is FVKESK. The DNA for the CDR3 is TGTGCCAGCAGCCAACGGGAAACTACAGGGGGCTTTTTAGATACGCAGTATTTT. As protein: CASSQRETTGGFLDTQYF.

The genes are TRBV5-5 and TRBJ1-1; D is uncertain. The CDR3 extends over 16 amino acids. V lost 2 bases to trimming and J lost 0 bases, with 14 bases between them. The germline gives CDR1 SGHKS, CDR2 YYEKEE (reference sequence). The CDR3 loop is CASSFFLGGMNTEAFF. Written as DNA, the CDR3 is TGTGCCAGCAGCTTCTTTTTGGGTGGAATGAACACTGAAGCTTTCTTT.

The chain links TRBV27 to TRBJ2-7; TRBD2 agrees at 12 bases. Germline loops: CDR1 MNHEY, CDR2 SMNVEV (reference sequence). V lost 4 bases to trimming and J lost 3 bases; unmatched junction nucleotides: 4. This CDR3 spans 15 amino acids. CDR3 in amino acids: CASSSGTSGLYEQYF. Here the CDR3 DNA reads TGTGCCAGCAGTTCCGGGACTAGCGGGCTCTACGAGCAGTACTTC.

The J gene is TRBJ1-1, the V gene TRBV4-1, with TRBD1 matching over 9 bases. Germline CDR1 and CDR2: MGHRA and YSYEKL. This CDR3 comprises 17 residues. The junction had 12 bases not matched to a gene; V was cut back by 4 bases and J by 3 bases. In DNA, the CDR3 is TGCGCCAGCAGCCTCAGGGCGGACAGGGGAAGGGACACTGAAGCTTTCTTT. Its translation is CASSLRADRGRDTEAFF.

The chain combines TRBV19 with TRBJ1-3; no clear D gene. Germline loops: CDR1 LNHDA, CDR2 SQIVND (reference sequence). CDR3 length equals 15 residues. V dropped 2 bases and J dropped 3 bases, with 11 bases sitting between them. The CDR3 spells CASSIMTLVGNTIYF. In nucleotides, the CDR3 is TGTGCCAGTAGTATAATGACACTCGTTGGAAACACCATATATTTT. The whole variable domain, filled in from reference TRBV19 and TRBJ1-3, reads DGGITQSPKYLFRKEGQNVTLSCEQNLNHDAMYWYRQDPGQGLRLIYYSQIVNDFQKGDIAEGYSVSREKKESFPLTVTSAQKNPTAFYLCASSIMTLVGNTIYFGEGSWLTVV.

The chain joins TRBV4-3 to TRBJ1-2; 7 bases fit TRBD1. The ends lost 0 bases at V and 6 bases at J; junction bases unmatched: 7. The CDR3 has 15 amino acids. Per the germline V gene, CDR1 is LGHNA and CDR2 is YSLEER. The CDR3 DNA follows: TGCGCCAGCAGCCAAGATATGACAGGGTGGAATGGCTACACCTTC. This sequence encodes CASSQDMTGWNGYTF.